This T cell receptor (beta chain) was recorded in a study of blood T cell repertoires in COVID-19. TCRdb's table, derived via immunoSEQ multiplex PCR, lists solely in-frame clones and lacks some. The table has approximately 230,000 clones, about 88% seen once. What was sequenced was peripheral blood. The clonotype was recovered from a woman aged 40 to 49 who had recovered from COVID-19.

The DNA for the CDR3 is TGTGCCAGCAGTTTTGAGGGACAGCCCCAGCATTTT. Encoded protein: CASSFEGQPQHF. The chain has TRBV12-3 or TRBV12-4 and TRBJ1-5; D gene unclear. The CDR3 has 12 residues. V lost 3 bases, J lost 7 bases, and 7 bases lay in between.